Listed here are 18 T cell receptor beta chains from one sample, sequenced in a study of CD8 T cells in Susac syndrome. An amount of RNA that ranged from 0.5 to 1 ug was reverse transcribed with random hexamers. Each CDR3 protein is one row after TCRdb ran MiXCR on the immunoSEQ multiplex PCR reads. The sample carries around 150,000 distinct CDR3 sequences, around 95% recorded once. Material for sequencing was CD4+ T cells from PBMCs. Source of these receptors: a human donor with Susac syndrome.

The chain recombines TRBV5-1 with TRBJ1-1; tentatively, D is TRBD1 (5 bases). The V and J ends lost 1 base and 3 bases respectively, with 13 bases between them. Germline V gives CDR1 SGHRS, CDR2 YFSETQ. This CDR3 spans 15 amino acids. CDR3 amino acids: CASSLLGPGDTEAFF. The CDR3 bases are TGCGCCAGCAGCTTGTTGGGGCCCGGGGACACTGAAGCTTTCTTT.

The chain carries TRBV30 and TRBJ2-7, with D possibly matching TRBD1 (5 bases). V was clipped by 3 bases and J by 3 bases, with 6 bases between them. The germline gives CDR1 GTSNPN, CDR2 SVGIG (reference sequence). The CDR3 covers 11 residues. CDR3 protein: CAWSRDYEQYF. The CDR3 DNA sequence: TGTGCCTGGAGCAGGGACTACGAGCAGTACTTC.

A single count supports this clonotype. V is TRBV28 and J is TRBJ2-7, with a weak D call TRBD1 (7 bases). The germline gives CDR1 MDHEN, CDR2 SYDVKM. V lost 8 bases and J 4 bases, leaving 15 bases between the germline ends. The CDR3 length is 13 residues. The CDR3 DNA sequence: TGTGCCAGCGGACCTCCAGGGGGGTACGAGCAGTACTTC. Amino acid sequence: CASGPPGGYEQYF.

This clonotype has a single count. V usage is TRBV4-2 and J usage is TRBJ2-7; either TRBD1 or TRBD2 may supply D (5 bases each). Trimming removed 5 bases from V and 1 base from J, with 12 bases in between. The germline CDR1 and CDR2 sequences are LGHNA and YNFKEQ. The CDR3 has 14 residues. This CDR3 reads CASSGRDPSYEQYF. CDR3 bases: TGTGCCAGCAGCGGCCGGGACCCTTCCTACGAGCAGTACTTC.

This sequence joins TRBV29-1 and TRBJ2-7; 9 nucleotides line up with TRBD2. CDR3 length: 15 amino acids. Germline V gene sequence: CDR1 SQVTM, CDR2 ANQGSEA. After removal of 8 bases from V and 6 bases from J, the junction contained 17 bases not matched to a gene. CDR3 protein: CSTCRATSGWGEQYF. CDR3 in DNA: TGCAGCACGTGCAGGGCGACTAGCGGTTGGGGCGAGCAGTACTTC.

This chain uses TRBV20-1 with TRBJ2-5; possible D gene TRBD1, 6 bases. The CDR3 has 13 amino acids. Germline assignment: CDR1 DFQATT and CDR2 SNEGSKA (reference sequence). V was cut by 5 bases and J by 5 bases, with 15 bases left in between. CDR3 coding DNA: TGCAGTGCTGACACAGGGCGTCGGGAGACCCAGTACTTC. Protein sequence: CSADTGRRETQYF.

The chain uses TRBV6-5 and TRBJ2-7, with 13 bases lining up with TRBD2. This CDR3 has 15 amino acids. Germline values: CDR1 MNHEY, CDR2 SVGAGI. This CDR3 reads CSAGTSGTNSYEQYF. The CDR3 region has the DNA TGTTCAGCGGGGACTAGCGGGACGAACTCCTACGAGCAGTACTTC.

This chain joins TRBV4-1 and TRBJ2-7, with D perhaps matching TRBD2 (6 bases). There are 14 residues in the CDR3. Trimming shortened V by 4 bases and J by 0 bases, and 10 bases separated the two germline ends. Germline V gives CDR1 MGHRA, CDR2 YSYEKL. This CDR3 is CASSRLGGSYEQYF. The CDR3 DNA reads TGCGCCAGCAGCCGCCTCGGGGGCTCCTACGAGCAGTACTTC.

The DNA for the CDR3 is TGCGCCAGCAGCCAAGGACAATCGAGCTCCTACAATGAGCAGTTCTTC. This gives the protein CASSQGQSSSYNEQFF. The rearrangement links TRBV4-1 to TRBJ2-1; no clear D gene. The CDR3 runs to 16 residues. V lost 1 base to trimming and J lost 0 bases, with 10 bases between them. The V gene's germline CDR1 is MGHRA and CDR2 YSYEKL.

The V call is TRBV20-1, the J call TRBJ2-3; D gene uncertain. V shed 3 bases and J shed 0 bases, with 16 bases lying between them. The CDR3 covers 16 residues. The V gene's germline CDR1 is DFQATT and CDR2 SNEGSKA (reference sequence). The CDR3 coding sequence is TGCAGTGCTAGGCTCTTCGTGGGCTCTAGCACAGATACGCAGTATTTT. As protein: CSARLFVGSSTDTQYF.

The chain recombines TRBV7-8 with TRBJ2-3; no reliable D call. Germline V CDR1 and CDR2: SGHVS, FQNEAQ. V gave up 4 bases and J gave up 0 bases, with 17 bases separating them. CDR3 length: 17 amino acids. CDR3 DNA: TGTGCCAGCAGCTCCCCCGTCCAACGCGGCAGCACAGATACGCAGTATTTT. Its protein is CASSSPVQRGSTDTQYF.

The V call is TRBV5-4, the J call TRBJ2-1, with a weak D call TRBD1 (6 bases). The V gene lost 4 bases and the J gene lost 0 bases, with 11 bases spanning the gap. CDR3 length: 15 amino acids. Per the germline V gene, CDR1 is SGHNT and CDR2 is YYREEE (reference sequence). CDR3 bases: TGTGCCAGCAGCCAGGACAGTCTCTCCTACAATGAGCAGTTCTTC. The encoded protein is CASSQDSLSYNEQFF.

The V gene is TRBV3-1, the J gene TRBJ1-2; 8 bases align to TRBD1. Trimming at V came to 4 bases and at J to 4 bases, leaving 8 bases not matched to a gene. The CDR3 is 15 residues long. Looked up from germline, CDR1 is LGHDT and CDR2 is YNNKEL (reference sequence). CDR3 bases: TGTGCCAGCAGCCCGAGGGACAGGATCCTCTATGGCTACACCTTC. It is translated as CASSPRDRILYGYTF. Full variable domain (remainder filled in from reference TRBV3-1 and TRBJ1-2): DTAVSQTPKYLVTQMGNDKSIKCEQNLGHDTMYWYKQDSKKFLKIMFSYNNKELIINETVPNRFSPKSPDKAHLNLHINSLELGDSAVYFCASSPRDRILYGYTFGSGTRLTVV.

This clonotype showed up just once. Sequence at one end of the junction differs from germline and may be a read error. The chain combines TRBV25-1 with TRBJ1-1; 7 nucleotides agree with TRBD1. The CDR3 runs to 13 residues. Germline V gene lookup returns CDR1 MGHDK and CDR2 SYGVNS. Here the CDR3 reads CASRESWAGGAFF. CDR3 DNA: TGTGCCAGCAGGGAATCATGGGCAGGGGGAGCTTTCTTT.

The DNA of the CDR3 is TGCAGTGCTAGAGATGCTGTACAGGGAAGCTACGAGCAGTACTTC. This codes for CSARDAVQGSYEQYF. The chain couples TRBV20-1 to TRBJ2-7; perhaps TRBD1 as D (6 bases). Trimming shortened V by 0 bases and J by 3 bases, and 15 bases separated the two germline ends. The CDR3 has 15 amino acids. Germline CDR1 reads DFQATT; CDR2 reads SNEGSKA (reference sequence).

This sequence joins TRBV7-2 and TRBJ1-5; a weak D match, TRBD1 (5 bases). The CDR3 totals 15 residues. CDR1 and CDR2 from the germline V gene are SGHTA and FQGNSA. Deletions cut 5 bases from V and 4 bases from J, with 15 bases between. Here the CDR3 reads CASSPPGTQNQPQHF. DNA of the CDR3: TGTGCCAGCAGCCCCCCCGGGACCCAAAATCAGCCCCAGCATTTT.

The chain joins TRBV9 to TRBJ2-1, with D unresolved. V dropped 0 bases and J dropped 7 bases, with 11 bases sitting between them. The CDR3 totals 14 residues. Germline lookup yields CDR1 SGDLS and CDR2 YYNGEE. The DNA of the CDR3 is TGTGCCAGCAGCGTAGCTACCGGGTTGAATGAGCAGTTCTTC. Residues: CASSVATGLNEQFF.

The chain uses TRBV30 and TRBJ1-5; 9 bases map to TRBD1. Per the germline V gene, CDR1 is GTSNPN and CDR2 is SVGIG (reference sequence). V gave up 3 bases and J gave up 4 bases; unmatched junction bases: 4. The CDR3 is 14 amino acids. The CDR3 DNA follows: TGTGCCTGGAGCCGGGACAGGGAAAATCAGCCCCAGCATTTT. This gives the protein CAWSRDRENQPQHF.